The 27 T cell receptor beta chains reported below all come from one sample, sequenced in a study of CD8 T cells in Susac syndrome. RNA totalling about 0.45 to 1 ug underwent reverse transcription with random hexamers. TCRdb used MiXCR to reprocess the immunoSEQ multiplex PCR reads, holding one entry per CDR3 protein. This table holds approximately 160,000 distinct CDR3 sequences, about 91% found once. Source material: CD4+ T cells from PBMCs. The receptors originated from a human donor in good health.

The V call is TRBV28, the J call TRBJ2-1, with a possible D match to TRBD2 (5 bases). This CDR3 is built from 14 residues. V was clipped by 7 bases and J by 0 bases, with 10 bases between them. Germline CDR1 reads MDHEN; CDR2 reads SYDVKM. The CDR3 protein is CASKWSGSYNEQFF. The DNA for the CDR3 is TGTGCCAGCAAGTGGAGCGGCTCCTACAATGAGCAGTTCTTC.

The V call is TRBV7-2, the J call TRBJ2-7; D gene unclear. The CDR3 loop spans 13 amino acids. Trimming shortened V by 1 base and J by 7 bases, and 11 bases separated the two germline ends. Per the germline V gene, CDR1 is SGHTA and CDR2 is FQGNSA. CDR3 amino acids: CASSLVSTTEQYF. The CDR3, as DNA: TGTGCCAGCAGCTTAGTTTCGACAACGGAGCAGTACTTC.

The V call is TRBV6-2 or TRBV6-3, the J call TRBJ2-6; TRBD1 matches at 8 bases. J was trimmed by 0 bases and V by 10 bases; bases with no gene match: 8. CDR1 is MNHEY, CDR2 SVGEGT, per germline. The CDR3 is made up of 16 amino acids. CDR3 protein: CATVDRAFSGANVLTF. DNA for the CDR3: TGTGCCACCGTGGACAGGGCCTTCTCTGGGGCCAACGTCCTGACTTTC.

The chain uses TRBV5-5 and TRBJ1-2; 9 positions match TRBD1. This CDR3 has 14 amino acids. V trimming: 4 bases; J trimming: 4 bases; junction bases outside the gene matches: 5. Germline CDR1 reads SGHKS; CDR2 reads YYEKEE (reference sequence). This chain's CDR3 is CASSPGTGFYGYTF. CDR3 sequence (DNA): TGTGCCAGCAGCCCAGGGACAGGGTTCTATGGCTACACCTTC.

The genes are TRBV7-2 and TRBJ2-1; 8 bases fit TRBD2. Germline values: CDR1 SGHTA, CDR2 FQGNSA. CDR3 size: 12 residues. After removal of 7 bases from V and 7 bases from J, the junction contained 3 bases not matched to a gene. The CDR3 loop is CASTAGGNEQFF. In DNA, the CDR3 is TGTGCCAGCACCGCGGGGGGTAATGAGCAGTTCTTC.

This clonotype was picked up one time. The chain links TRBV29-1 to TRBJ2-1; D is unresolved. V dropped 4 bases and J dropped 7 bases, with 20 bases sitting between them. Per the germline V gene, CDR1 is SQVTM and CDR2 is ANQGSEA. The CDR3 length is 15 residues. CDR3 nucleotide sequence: TGCAGCGTTGTACCCTTGGGTCCGGGCCTAAATGAGCAGTTCTTC. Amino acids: CSVVPLGPGLNEQFF.

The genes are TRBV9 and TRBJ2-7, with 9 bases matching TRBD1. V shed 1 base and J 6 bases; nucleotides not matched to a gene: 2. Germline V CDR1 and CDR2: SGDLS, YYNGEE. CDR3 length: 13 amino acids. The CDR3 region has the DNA TGTGCCAGCAGCGTATCGACAGGGGGCGAGCAGTACTTC. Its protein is CASSVSTGGEQYF. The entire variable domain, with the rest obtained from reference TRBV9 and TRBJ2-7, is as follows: DSGVTQTPKHLITATGQRVTLRCSPRSGDLSVYWYQQSLDQGLQFLIQYYNGEERAKGNILERFSAQQFPDLHSELNLSSLELGDSALYFCASSVSTGGEQYFGPGTRLTVT.

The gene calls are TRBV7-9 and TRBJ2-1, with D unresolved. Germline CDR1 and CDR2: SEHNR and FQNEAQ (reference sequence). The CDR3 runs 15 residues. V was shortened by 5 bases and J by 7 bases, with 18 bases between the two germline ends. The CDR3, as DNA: TGTGCCAGCAGCCCCGACCTCGGCCTCTGGAATGAGCAGTTCTTC. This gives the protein CASSPDLGLWNEQFF.

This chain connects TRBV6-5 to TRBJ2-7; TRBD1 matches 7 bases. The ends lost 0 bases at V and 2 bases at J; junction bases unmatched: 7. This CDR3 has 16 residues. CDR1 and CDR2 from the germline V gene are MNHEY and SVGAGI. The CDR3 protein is CASSYSKSRGTYEQYF. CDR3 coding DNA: TGTGCCAGCAGTTACTCGAAATCCAGGGGGACCTACGAGCAGTACTTC.

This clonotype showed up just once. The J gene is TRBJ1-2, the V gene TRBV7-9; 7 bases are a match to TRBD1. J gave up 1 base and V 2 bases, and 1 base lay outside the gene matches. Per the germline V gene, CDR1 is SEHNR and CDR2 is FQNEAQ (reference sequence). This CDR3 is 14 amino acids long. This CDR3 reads CASSLQGVNYGYTF. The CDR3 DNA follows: TGTGCCAGCAGCTTACAGGGGGTTAACTATGGCTACACCTTC.

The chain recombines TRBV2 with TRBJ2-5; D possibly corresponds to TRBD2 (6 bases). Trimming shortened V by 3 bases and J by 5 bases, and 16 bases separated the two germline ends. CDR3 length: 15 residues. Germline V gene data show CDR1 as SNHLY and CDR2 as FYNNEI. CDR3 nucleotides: TGTGCCAGCAGTGATATAGGGGCGAGCGGGGAGACCCAGTACTTC. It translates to CASSDIGASGETQYF.

The CDR3 bases are TGTGCCAGCAGTTTACAGGGAAGGGATAACTATGGCTACACCTTC. Residues: CASSLQGRDNYGYTF. The chain recombines TRBV27 with TRBJ1-2; possible D gene TRBD1, 5 bases. Germline CDR1 MNHEY, CDR2 SMNVEV (reference sequence). Trimming removed 2 bases at V and 1 base at J, with 11 bases between. This CDR3 region has 15 residues.

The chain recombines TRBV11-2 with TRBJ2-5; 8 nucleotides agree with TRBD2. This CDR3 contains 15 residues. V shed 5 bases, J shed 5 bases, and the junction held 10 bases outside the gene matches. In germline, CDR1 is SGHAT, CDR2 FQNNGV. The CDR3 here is CASSPSGGLGETQYF. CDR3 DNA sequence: TGTGCCAGCAGCCCGAGCGGGGGTCTGGGGGAGACCCAGTACTTC.

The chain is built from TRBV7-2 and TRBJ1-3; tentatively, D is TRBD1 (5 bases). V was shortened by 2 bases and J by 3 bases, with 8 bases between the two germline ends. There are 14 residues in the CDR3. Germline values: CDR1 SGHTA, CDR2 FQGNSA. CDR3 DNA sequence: TGTGCCAGCAGCTTACAGGGTGGTGGAAACACCATATATTTT. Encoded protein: CASSLQGGGNTIYF.

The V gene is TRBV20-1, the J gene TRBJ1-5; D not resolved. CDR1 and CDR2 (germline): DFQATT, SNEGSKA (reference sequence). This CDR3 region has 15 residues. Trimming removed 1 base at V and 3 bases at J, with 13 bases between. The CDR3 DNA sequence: TGCAGTGCTAGAGGAGGCAGCCGAGCCAATCAGCCCCAGCATTTT. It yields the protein CSARGGSRANQPQHF.

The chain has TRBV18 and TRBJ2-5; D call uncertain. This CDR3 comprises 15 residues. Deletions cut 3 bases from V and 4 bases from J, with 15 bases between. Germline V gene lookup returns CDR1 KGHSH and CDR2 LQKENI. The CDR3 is CASSPPSVRGETQYF. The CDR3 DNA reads TGTGCCAGCTCACCGCCCTCGGTTCGAGGAGAGACCCAGTACTTC.

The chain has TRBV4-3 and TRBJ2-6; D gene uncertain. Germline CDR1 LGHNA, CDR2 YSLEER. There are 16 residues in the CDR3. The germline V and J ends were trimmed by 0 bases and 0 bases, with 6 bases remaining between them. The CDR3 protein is CASSQELGSGANVLTF. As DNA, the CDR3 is TGCGCCAGCAGCCAAGAACTCGGCTCTGGGGCCAACGTCCTGACTTTC.

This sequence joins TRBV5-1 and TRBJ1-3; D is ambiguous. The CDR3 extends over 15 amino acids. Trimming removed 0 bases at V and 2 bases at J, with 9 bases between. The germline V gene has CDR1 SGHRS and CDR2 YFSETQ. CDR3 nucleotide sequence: TGCGCCAGCAGCTTGGGTCTCCTGGCTGGAAACACCATATATTTT. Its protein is CASSLGLLAGNTIYF.

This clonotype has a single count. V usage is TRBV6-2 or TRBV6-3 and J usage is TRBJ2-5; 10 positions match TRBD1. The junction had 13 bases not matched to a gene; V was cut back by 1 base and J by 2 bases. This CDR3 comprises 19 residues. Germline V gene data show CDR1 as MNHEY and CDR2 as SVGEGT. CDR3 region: CASSYFPGQGTGRQETQYF. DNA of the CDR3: TGTGCCAGCAGTTACTTTCCGGGACAGGGGACGGGGCGGCAAGAGACCCAGTACTTC.

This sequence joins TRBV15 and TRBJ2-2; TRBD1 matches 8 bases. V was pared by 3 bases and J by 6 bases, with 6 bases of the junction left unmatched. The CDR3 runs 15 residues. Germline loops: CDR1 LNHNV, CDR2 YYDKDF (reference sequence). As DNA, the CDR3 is TGTGCCACCAGCAGGGACAGGGAACCTCCCGGGGAGCTGTTTTTT. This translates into CATSRDREPPGELFF.

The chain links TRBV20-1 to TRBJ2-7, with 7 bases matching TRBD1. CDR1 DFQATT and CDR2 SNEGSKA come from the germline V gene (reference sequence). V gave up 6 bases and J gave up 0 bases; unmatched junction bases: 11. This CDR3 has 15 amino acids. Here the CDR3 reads CSAYLVTGSSYEQYF. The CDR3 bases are TGCAGTGCCTATTTAGTGACAGGGTCCTCCTACGAGCAGTACTTC.

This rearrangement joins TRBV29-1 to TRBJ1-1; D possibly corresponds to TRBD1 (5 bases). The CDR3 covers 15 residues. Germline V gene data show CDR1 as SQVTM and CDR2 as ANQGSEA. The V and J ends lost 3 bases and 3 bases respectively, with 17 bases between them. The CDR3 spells CSVEIHPTGDTEAFF. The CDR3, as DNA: TGCAGCGTTGAGATCCATCCGACGGGGGACACTGAAGCTTTCTTT.

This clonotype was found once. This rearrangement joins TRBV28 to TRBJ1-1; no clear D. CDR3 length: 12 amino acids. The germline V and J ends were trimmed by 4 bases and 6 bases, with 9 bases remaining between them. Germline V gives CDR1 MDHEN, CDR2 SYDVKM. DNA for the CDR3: TGTGCCAGCAGTTATTCGATCTCTGAAGCTTTCTTT. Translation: CASSYSISEAFF.

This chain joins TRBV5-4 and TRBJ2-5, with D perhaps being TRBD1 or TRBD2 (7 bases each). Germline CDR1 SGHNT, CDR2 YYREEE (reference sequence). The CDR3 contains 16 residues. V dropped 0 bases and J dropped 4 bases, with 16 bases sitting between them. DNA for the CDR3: TGTGCCAGCAGCTTGGAGGGGAGGGGGCCAGGAGAGACCCAGTACTTC. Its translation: CASSLEGRGPGETQYF.

CDR3 sequence (DNA): TGCAGTGCTAGGAGACCTGCCTACGAGCAGTACTTC. Translated, it gives CSARRPAYEQYF. V usage is TRBV20-1 and J usage is TRBJ2-7; D is uncertain. The V and J ends lost 3 bases and 2 bases respectively, with 8 bases between them. CDR1 is DFQATT, CDR2 SNEGSKA, per germline (reference sequence). This CDR3 contains 12 residues.

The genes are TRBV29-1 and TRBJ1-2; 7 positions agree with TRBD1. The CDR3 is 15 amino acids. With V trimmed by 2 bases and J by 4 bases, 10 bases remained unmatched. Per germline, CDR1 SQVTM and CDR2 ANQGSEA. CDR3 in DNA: TGCAGCGTTGAAAGAAGAGGTGGACAGGTCTATGGCTACACCTTC. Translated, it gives CSVERRGGQVYGYTF. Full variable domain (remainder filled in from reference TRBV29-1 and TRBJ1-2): SAVISQKPSRDICQRGTSLTIQCQVDSQVTMMFWYRQQPGQSLTLIATANQGSEATYESGFVIDKFPISRPNLTFSTLTVSNMSPEDSSIYLCSVERRGGQVYGYTFGSGTRLTVV.

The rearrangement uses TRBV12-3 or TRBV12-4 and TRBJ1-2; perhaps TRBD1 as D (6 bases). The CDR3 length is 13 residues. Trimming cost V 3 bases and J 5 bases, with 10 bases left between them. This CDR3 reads CASSFVQGYGYTF. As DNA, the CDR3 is TGTGCCAGCAGTTTCGTACAGGGATATGGCTACACCTTC.